This entry features one T cell receptor (beta chain) sequence. Its antigen is unknown. This record comes from a study of cytomegalovirus exposure and HLA in healthy donors. Overall study results and limits: Excluded were some V segments that proved indistinguishable, including TRBV6-2 and TRBV6-3. Most TCR sequences were uncommon, yet certain public TCRs appeared in many donors. Researchers catalogued about 150 TCR beta chains as cytomegalovirus-associated.

The germline CDR1 and CDR2 sequences are LNHNV and YYDKDF (reference sequence). V lost 0 bases and J 5 bases, leaving 10 bases between the germline ends. The CDR3 runs to 14 residues. Primers for the PCR totalled 60 Vbeta and 13 Jbeta. The data were produced by immunoSEQ multiplex PCR, yet TCRdb's version contains in-frame clones alone and is incomplete. The sample contains under 150,000 clones, roughly three quarters of which appear only once. Source material: PBMCs. The receptor was derived from a woman between 50 and 59 years old in good health and CMV-seronegative. This chain connects TRBV15 to TRBJ1-1, with a tentative D call TRBD1 (5 bases). The DNA for the CDR3 is TGTGCCACCAGCAGAGAAGCCCGGGGGACTGAAGCTTTCTTT. Encoded protein: CATSREARGTEAFF.